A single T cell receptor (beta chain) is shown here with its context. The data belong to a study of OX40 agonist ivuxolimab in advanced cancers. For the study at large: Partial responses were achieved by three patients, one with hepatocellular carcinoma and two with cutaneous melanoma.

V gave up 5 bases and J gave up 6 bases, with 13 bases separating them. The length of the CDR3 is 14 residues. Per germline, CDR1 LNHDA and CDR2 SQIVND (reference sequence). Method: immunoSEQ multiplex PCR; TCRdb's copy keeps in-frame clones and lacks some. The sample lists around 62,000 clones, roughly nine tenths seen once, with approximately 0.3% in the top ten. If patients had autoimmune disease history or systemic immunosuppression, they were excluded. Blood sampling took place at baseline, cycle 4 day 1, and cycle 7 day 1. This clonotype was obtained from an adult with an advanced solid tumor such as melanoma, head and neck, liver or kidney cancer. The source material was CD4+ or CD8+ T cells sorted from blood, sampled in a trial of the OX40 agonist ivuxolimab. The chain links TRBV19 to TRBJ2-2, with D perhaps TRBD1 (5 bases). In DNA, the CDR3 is TGTGCCAGTAGTGTGGGTATGGGGCCCGGGGAGCTGTTTTTT. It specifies CASSVGMGPGELFF.